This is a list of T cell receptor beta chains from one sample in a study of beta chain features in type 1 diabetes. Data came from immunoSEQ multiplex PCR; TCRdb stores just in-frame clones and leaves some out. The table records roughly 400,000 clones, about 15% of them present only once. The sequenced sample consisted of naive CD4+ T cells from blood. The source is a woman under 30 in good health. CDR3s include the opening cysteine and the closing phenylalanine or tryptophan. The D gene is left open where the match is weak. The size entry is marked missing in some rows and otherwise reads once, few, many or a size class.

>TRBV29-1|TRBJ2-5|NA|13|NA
CSVAGVKEETQYF
TGCAGCGTTGCGGGGGTGAAGGAAGAGACCCAGTACTTC
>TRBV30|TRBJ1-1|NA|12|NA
CAWGRRITEAFF
TGTGCCTGGGGACGGAGGATAACTGAAGCTTTCTTT
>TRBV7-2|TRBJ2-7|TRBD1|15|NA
CASSNRDRISYEQYF
TGTGCCAGCAGCAACCGGGACAGGATCTCCTACGAGCAGTACTTC
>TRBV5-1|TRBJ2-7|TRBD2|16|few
CASSWGGSGTYYEQYF
TGCGCCAGCAGCTGGGGGGGAAGCGGGACTTACTACGAGCAGTACTTC
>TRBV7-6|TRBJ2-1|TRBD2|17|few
CASSLALGLAGDYEQFF
TGTGCCAGCAGCTTAGCGCTGGGACTAGCGGGAGACTATGAGCAGTTCTTC
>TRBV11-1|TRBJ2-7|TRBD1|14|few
CASSLETGGYEQYF
TGTGCCAGCAGCTTAGAGACAGGGGGCTACGAGCAGTACTTC
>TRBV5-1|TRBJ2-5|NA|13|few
CASRRGSEETQYF
TGCGCCAGCAGAAGGGGGAGTGAGGAGACCCAGTACTTC
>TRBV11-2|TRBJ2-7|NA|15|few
CASPTYGAVSYEQYF
TGTGCCAGTCCTACTTATGGGGCAGTCTCCTACGAGCAGTACTTC
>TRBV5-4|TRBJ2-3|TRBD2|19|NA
CASNLGPSGAVTSTDTQYF
TGTGCCAGCAACTTGGGGCCTAGCGGGGCGGTAACTAGCACAGATACGCAGTATTTT
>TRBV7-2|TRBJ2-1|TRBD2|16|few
CASSPTISTSGIPQFF
TGTGCCAGCAGCCCCACAATTTCGACTAGCGGGATTCCCCAGTTCTTC
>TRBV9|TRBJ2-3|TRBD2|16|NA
CASSVLAGIPTDTQYF
TGTGCCAGCAGCGTCCTAGCGGGTATACCCACAGATACGCAGTATTTT
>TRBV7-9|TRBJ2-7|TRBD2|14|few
CASSSSGSSYEQYF
TGTGCCAGCAGCTCCAGCGGGAGCTCCTACGAGCAGTACTTC
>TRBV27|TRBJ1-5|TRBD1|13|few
CASWTGGHQPQHF
TGTGCCAGTTGGACAGGGGGGCATCAGCCCCAGCATTTT
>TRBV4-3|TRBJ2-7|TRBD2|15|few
CASSPGTSGSYEQYF
TGCGCCAGCAGCCCAGGGACTAGCGGGAGTTACGAGCAGTACTTC
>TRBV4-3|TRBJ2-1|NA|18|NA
CASSQDAAGSSFYNEQFF
TGCGCCAGCAGCCAAGATGCAGCGGGTAGCTCCTTCTACAATGAGCAGTTCTTC
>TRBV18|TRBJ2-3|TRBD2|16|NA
CASSLAGTSGTDTQYF
TGTGCCAGCTCACTCGCCGGGACTAGCGGAACAGATACGCAGTATTTT
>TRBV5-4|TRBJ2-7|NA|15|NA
CASTPRLGVSYEQYF
TGTGCCAGCACCCCCAGATTAGGAGTCTCCTACGAGCAGTACTTC
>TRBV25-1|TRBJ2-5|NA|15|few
CASSDIGEKEETQYF
TGTGCCAGCAGTGATATCGGGGAAAAAGAAGAGACCCAGTACTTC
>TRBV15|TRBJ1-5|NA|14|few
CATTKQDGNQPQHF
TGTGCCACCACTAAACAGGACGGCAATCAGCCCCAGCATTTT
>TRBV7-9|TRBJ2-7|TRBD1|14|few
CASSRQGISYEQYF
TGTGCCAGCAGCCGACAGGGAATTTCCTACGAGCAGTACTTC
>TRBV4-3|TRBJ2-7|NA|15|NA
CASSHAGTSTYEQYF
TGCGCCAGCAGCCACGCCGGGACTTCCACCTACGAGCAGTACTTC
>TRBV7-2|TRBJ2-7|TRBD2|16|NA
CASSLAVGSGTYEQYF
TGTGCCAGCAGCTTAGCGGTTGGTAGCGGGACTTACGAGCAGTACTTC
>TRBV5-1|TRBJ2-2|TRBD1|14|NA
CASSLGQGPGELFF
TGCGCCAGCAGCTTGGGACAGGGTCCCGGGGAGCTGTTTTTT
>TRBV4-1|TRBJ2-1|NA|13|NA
CASSQDPGQREFF
TGCGCCAGCAGCCAAGATCCGGGACAAAGGGAGTTCTTC
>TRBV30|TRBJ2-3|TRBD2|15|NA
CAWSSIAGNRDTQYF
TGTGCCTGGAGTTCTATAGCGGGAAACAGAGATACGCAGTATTTT
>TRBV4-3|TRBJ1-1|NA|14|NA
CASSQGVRQPEAFF
TGCGCCAGCAGCCAAGGGGTGCGACAGCCTGAAGCTTTCTTT
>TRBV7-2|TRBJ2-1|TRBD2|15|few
CASSTRTSAYSEQFF
TGTGCCAGCAGCACTCGGACTAGCGCCTACTCGGAGCAGTTCTTC
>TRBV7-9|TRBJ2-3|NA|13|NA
CASSFGGTDTQYF
TGTGCCAGCAGCTTTGGAGGGACAGATACGCAGTATTTT
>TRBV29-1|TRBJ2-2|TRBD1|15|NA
CSVTQGNINTGELFF
TGCAGCGTGACACAGGGGAATATTAACACCGGGGAGCTGTTTTTT
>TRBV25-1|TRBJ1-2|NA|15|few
CASSDPQGYNYGYTF
TGTGCCAGCAGTGACCCCCAGGGTTATAACTATGGCTACACCTTC
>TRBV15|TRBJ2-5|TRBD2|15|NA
CATSRDTSGAGPQYF
TGTGCCACCAGCAGAGACACTAGCGGCGCGGGGCCCCAGTACTTC
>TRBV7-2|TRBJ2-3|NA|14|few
CASSLDYSTDTQYF
TGTGCCAGCAGCTTAGACTACAGCACAGATACGCAGTATTTT
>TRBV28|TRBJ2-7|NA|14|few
CASSLSGLGYEQYF
TGTGCCAGCAGTTTATCAGGGTTGGGCTACGAGCAGTACTTC
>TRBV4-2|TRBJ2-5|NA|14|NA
CASSSSENQETQYF
TGTGCCTCCAGTTCTAGCGAAAACCAAGAGACCCAGTACTTC
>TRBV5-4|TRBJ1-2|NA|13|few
CASIRTGTYGYTF
TGTGCCAGCATCAGAACAGGGACCTATGGCTACACCTTC
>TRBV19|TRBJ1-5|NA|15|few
CASSIDEAFYQPQHF
TGTGCCAGTAGTATAGACGAGGCCTTCTATCAGCCCCAGCATTTT
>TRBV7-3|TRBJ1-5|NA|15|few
CASSYVPEVCQPQHF
TGTGCCAGCAGCTACGTTCCCGAGGTCTGTCAGCCCCAGCATTTT
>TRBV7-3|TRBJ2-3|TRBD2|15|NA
CASSNSGRGTDTQYF
TGTGCCAGCAGCAATAGCGGGAGAGGCACAGATACGCAGTATTTT
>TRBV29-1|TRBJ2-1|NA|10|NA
CSVADNEQFF
TGCAGCGTTGCAGACAATGAGCAGTTCTTC
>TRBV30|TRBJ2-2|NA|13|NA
CAWTGLNTGELFF
TGTGCCTGGACGGGACTGAACACCGGGGAGCTGTTTTTT
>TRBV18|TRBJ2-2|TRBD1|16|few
CASSPQTGSNTGELFF
TGTGCCAGCTCACCACAGACAGGGTCGAACACCGGGGAGCTGTTTTTT
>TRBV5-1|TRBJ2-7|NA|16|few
CASSLAGTSASYEQYF
TGCGCCAGCAGCTTGGCCGGGACATCCGCCTCCTACGAGCAGTACTTC
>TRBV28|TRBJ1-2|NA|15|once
CASSLPGAMIYGYTF
TGTGCCAGCAGCCTCCCAGGGGCCATGATCTATGGCTACACCTTC
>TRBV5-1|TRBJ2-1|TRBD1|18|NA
CASSLVSGTGTIYNEQFF
TGCGCCAGCAGCTTGGTCTCGGGGACAGGGACCATCTACAATGAGCAGTTCTTC
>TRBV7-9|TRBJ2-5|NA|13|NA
CASSQRGQETQYF
TGTGCCAGCAGCCAGAGGGGGCAAGAGACCCAGTACTTC
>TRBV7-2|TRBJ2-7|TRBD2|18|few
CASSLEGLAGGSSYEQYF
TGTGCCAGCAGCTTAGAGGGACTAGCGGGAGGGAGCTCCTACGAGCAGTACTTC
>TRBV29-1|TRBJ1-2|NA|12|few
CSVDSPNYGYTF
TGCAGCGTTGACTCCCCGAACTATGGCTACACCTTC
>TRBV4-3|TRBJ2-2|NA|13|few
CASSHARIGELFF
TGCGCCAGCAGCCATGCTAGGATCGGGGAGCTGTTTTTT
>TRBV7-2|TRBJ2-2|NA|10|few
CASSLLELFF
TGTGCCAGCAGCTTACTGGAGCTGTTTTTT
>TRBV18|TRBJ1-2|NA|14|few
CASSPTRQNYGYTF
TGTGCCAGCTCACCAACGCGGCAGAACTATGGCTACACCTTC
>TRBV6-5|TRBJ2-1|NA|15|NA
CASSYSLGANNEQFF
TGTGCCAGCAGTTACTCGTTAGGGGCCAACAATGAGCAGTTCTTC
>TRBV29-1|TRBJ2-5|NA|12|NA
CSVGLKLETQYF
TGCAGCGTGGGACTGAAATTAGAGACCCAGTACTTC